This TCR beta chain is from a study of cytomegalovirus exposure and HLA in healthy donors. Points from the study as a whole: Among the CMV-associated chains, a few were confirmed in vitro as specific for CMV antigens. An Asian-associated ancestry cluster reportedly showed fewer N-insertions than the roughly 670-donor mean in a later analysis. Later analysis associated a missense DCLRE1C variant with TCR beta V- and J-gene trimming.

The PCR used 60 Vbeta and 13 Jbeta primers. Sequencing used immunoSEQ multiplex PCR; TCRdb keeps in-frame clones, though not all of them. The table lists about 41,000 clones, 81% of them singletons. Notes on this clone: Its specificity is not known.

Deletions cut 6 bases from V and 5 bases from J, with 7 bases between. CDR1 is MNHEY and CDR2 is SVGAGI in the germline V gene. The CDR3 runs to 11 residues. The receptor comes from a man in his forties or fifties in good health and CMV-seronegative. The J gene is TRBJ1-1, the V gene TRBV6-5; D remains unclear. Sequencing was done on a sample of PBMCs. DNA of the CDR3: TGTGCCAGCAGCCGGGGAACTGAAGCTTTCTTT. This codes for CASSRGTEAFF.